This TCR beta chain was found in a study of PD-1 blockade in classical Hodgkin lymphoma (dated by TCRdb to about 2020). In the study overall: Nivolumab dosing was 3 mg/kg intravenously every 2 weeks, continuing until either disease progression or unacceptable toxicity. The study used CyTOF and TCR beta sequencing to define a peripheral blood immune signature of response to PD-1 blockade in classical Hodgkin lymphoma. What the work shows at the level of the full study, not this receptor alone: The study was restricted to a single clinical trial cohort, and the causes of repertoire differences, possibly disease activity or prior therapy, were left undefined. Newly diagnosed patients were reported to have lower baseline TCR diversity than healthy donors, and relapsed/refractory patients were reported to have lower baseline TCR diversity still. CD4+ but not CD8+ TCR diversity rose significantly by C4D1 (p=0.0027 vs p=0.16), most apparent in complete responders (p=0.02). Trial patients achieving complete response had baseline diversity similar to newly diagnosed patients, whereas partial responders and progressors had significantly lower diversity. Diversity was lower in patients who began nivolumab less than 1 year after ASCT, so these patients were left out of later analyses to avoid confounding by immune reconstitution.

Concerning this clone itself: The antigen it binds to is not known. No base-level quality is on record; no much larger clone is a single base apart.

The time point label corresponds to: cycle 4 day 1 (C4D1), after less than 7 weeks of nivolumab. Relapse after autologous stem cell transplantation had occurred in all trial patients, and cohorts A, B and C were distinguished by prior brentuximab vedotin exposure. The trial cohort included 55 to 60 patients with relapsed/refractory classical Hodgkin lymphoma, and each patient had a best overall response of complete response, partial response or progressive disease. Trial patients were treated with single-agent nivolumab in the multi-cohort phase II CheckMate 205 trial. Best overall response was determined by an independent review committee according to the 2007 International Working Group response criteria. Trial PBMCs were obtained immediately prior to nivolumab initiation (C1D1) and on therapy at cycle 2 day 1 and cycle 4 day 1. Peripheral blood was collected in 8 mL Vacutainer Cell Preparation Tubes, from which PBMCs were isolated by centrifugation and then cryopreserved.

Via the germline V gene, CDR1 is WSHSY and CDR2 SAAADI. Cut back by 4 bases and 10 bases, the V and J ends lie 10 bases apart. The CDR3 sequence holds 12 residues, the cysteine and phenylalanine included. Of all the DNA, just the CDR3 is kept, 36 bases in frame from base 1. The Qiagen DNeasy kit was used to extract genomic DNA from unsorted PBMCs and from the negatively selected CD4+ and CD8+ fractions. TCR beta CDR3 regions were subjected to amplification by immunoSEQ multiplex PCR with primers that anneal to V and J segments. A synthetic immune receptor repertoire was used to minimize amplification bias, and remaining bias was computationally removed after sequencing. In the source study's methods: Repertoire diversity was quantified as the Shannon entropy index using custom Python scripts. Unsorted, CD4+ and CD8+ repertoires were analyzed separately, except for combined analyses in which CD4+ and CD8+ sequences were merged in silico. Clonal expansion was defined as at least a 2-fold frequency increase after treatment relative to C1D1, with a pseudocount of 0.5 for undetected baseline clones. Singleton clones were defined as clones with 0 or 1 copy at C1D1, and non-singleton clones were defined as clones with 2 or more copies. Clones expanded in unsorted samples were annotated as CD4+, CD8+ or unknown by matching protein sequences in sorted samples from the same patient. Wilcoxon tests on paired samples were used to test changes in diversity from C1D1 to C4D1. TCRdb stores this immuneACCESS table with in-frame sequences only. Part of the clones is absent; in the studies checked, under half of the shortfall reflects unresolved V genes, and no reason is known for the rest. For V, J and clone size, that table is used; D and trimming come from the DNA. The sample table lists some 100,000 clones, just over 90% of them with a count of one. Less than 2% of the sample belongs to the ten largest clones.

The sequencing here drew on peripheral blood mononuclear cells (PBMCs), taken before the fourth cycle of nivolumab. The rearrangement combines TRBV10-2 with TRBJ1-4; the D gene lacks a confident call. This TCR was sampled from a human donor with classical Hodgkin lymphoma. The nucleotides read TGCGCCAGCAGTGTCGCAGAGGGAAAACTGTTTTTT. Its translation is CASSVAEGKLFF.